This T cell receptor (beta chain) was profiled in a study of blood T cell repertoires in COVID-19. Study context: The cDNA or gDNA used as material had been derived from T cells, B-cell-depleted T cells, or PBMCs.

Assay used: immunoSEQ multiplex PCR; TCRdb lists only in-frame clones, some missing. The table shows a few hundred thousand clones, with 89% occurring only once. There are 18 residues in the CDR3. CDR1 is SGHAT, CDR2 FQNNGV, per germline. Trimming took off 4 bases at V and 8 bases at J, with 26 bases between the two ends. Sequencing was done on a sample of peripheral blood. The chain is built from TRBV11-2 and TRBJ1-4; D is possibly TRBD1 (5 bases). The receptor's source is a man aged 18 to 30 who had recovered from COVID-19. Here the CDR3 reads CASSSGGDGEITREKLFF. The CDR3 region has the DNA TGTGCCAGCAGCTCGGGGGGGGACGGTGAGATAACTAGGGAAAAACTGTTTTTT.